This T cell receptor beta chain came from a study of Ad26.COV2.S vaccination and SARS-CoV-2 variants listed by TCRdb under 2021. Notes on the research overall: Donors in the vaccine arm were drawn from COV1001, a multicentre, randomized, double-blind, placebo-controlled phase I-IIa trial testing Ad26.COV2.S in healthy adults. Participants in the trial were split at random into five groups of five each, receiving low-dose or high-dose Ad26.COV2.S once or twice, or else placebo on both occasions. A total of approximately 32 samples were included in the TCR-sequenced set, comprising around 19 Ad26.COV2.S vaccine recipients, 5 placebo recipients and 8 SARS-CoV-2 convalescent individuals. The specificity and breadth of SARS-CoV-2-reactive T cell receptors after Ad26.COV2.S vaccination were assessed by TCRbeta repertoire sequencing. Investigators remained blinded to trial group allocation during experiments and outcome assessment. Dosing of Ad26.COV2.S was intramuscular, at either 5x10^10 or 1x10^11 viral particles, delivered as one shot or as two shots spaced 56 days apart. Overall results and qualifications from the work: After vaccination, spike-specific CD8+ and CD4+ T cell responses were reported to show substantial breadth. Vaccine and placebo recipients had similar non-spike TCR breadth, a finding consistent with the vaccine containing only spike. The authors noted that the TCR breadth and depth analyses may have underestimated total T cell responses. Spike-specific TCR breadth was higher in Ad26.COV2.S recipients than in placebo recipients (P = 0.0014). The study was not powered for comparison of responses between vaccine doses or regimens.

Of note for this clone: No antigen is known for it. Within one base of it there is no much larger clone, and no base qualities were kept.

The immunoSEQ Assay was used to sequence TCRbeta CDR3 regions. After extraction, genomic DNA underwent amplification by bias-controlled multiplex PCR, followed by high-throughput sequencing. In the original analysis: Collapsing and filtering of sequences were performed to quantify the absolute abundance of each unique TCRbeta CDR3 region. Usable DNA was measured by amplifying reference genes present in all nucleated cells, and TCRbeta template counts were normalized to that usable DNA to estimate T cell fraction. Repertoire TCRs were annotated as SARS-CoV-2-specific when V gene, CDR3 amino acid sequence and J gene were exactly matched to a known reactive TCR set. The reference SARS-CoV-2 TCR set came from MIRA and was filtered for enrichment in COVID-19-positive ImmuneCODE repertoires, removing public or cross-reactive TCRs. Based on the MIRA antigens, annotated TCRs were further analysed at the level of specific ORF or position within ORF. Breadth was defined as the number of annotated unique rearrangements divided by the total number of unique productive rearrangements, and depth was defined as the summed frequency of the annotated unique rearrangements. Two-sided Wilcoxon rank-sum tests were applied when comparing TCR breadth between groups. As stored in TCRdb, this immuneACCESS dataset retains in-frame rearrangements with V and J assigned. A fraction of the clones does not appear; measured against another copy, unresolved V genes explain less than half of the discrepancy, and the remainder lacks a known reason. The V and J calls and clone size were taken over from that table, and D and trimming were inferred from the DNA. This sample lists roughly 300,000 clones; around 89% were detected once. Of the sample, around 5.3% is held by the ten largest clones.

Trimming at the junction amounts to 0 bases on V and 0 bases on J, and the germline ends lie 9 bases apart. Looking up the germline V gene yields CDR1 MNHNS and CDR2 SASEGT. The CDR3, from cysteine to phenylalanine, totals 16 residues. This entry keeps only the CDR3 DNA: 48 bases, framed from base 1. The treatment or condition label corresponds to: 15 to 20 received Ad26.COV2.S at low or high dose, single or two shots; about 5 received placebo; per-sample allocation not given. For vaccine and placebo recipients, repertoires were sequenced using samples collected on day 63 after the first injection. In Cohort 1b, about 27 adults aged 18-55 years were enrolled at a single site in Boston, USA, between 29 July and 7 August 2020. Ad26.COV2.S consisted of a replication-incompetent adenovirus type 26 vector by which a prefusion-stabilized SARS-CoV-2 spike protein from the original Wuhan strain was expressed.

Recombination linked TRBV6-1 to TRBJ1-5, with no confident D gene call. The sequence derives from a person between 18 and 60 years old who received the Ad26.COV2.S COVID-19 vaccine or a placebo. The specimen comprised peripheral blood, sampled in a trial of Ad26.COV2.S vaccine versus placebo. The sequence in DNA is TGTGCCAGCAGTGAAGCTCTGGTCCGTAGCAATCAGCCCCAGCATTTT. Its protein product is CASSEALVRSNQPQHF.